This passage covers 31 T cell receptor beta chains from one sample sequenced in a study of control samples from healthy donors and cancer patients. The data were produced by immunoSEQ multiplex PCR, yet TCRdb's version contains in-frame clones alone and is incomplete. The sample includes 45,000 to 60,000 clones, around 90% of them seen just once. Material: PBMCs. The receptors originated from a man aged 25 to 45 with colorectal cancer.

This clone was observed once. The chain links TRBV5-4 to TRBJ2-7, with a possible D match to TRBD1 (6 bases). The CDR3 runs 14 residues. Germline V lookup: CDR1 SGHNT, CDR2 YYREEE (reference sequence). Trimming cost V 2 bases and J 3 bases, with 12 bases left between them. The CDR3 region has the DNA TGTGCCAGCAGCTTTGGAGGACAGAGCTACGAGCAGTACTTC. Protein product: CASSFGGQSYEQYF.

This clone was seen a few times. The chain carries TRBV4-1 and TRBJ1-5; 12 bases fit TRBD1. The CDR3 length is 19 residues. V gave up 0 bases and J gave up 0 bases; unmatched junction bases: 6. The germline V gene has CDR1 MGHRA and CDR2 YSYEKL. The CDR3 here is CASSQDRGDRGHSNQPQHF. CDR3 coding DNA: TGCGCCAGCAGCCAAGATCGGGGGGACAGGGGGCATAGCAATCAGCCCCAGCATTTT.

The V gene is TRBV29-1, the J gene TRBJ1-2; D is undetermined. The V gene's germline CDR1 is SQVTM and CDR2 ANQGSEA. The CDR3 is 13 residues long. V lost 0 bases to trimming and J lost 4 bases, with 9 bases between them. The CDR3 spells CSVEDEAAYGYTF. The DNA of the CDR3 is TGCAGCGTTGAAGATGAGGCAGCCTATGGCTACACCTTC.

V is TRBV5-1 and J is TRBJ1-6, with D unclear. CDR1 SGHRS and CDR2 YFSETQ come from the germline V gene. The CDR3 contains 13 residues. V was shortened by 0 bases and J by 10 bases, with 8 bases between the two germline ends. The DNA for the CDR3 is TGCGCCAGCAGCTTGGCCAAGCGGTCACCCCTCCACTTT. This gives the protein CASSLAKRSPLHF.

The rearrangement links TRBV14 to TRBJ1-2; D is perhaps TRBD1 (6 bases). The CDR3 has 17 amino acids. With 0 bases removed from V and 8 bases from J, the gap between germline ends came to 22 bases. Germline values: CDR1 SGHDN, CDR2 FVKESK. The CDR3 here is CASSQDSRTAGWRGYTF. As DNA, the CDR3 is TGTGCCAGCAGCCAAGATAGCCGGACAGCCGGATGGAGGGGCTACACCTTC.

This chain uses TRBV11-2 with TRBJ1-6; a possible D gene is TRBD1 (5 bases). V was clipped by 1 base and J by 7 bases, with 11 bases between them. This CDR3 has 15 residues. Germline CDR1 is SGHAT and CDR2 is FQNNGV. This CDR3 is CASSLGRVTNSPLHF. As DNA, the CDR3 is TGTGCCAGCAGCTTAGGCAGGGTTACCAATTCACCCCTCCACTTT.

This clone was observed once. The chain has TRBV29-1 and TRBJ1-2, with 7 nucleotides matching TRBD1. Per germline, CDR1 SQVTM and CDR2 ANQGSEA. J gave up 4 bases and V 4 bases, and 6 bases lay outside the gene matches. The CDR3 loop spans 13 amino acids. Here the CDR3 DNA reads TGCAGCGTTGGAATAGGGACAGCCTATGGCTACACCTTC. Protein: CSVGIGTAYGYTF.

The genes are TRBV27 and TRBJ2-7; D could derive from TRBD1 or TRBD2 (5 bases each). This CDR3 has 13 residues. Trimming took 3 bases from V and 12 from J, leaving 18 bases between them. The germline V gene has CDR1 MNHEY and CDR2 SMNVEV (reference sequence). The CDR3 sequence is CASSFYLGGRLYV. The CDR3 region has the DNA TGTGCCAGCAGTTTTTATCTTGGGGGACGCTTGTACGTC.

This chain joins TRBV7-9 and TRBJ2-7; no firm D call. Trimming pared 2 bases from V and 1 base from J, leaving 6 bases between. Germline CDR1 and CDR2: SEHNR and FQNEAQ (reference sequence). This CDR3 region has 13 residues. The CDR3, as DNA: TGTGCCAGCAGCTTACCCACTTCCTACGAGCAGTACTTC. Its translation: CASSLPTSYEQYF.

This chain links TRBV27 with TRBJ1-5; 8 bases line up with TRBD1. Germline trimming cut 8 bases from V and 0 bases from J; bases unmatched to any gene: 12. This CDR3 comprises 17 residues. The germline V gene has CDR1 MNHEY and CDR2 SMNVEV (reference sequence). The CDR3 nucleotides are TGTGCCAGCCGGGACAGGTGGGCGCCGTATAGCAATCAGCCCCAGCATTTT. Protein: CASRDRWAPYSNQPQHF.

This chain links TRBV27 with TRBJ1-2; the match to TRBD1 covers 7 bases. Losses at the gene ends were 4 bases for V and 8 bases for J; bases not matched to a gene: 10. The length of the CDR3 is 14 residues. From germline, CDR1 is MNHEY and CDR2 SMNVEV (reference sequence). The chain's CDR3 is CASSSNPGQRGYTF. DNA of the CDR3: TGTGCCAGCAGTTCGAATCCGGGACAGAGGGGCTACACCTTC.

The chain joins TRBV3-1 (or the pseudogene TRBV3-2) to TRBJ1-3; weak D call: TRBD1 (5 bases). The germline V gene has CDR1 LGHDT and CDR2 YNNKEL (reference sequence). This CDR3 has 19 amino acids. Trimming stripped 0 bases from V and 0 bases from J, with 18 bases between. The CDR3 DNA follows: TGTGCCAGCAGCCAAGACCGGGAGCCCCGGGGGAACTCTGGAAACACCATATATTTT. Its translation is CASSQDREPRGNSGNTIYF.

V usage is TRBV5-4 and J usage is TRBJ1-2; D perhaps matches TRBD1 (5 bases). The CDR3 extends over 14 amino acids. V was clipped by 0 bases and J by 8 bases, with 14 bases between them. Germline-derived CDR1 and CDR2 are SGHNT and YYREEE (reference sequence). The CDR3 loop reads CASSLVLQAGGYTF. The DNA for the CDR3 is TGTGCCAGCAGCTTGGTTCTCCAAGCAGGGGGCTACACCTTC.

This clone was counted between two and nine times. The rearrangement uses TRBV7-2 and TRBJ1-1; a possible D gene is TRBD1 (5 bases). Trimming stripped 1 base from V and 4 bases from J, with 10 bases between. In germline, CDR1 is SGHTA, CDR2 FQGNSA. The CDR3 runs 14 residues. CDR3 coding DNA: TGTGCCAGCAGCTTAGTGGGAGGGACCACTGAAGCTTTCTTT. Its protein product is CASSLVGGTTEAFF.

The rearrangement uses TRBV7-8 and TRBJ2-7, with D perhaps being TRBD1 or TRBD2 (6 bases each). Germline V lookup: CDR1 SGHVS, CDR2 FQNEAQ. The ends were cut back, 0 bases at V and 5 bases at J, with 8 bases in the middle. The CDR3 sequence is 13 residues long. Here the CDR3 DNA reads TGTGCCAGCAGCTTAGCAGGGGGGCACGAGCAGTACTTC. Translating gives CASSLAGGHEQYF.

This chain connects TRBV6-5 to TRBJ1-5, with 9 positions matching TRBD1. The CDR3 contains 14 residues. Germline V lookup: CDR1 MNHEY, CDR2 SVGAGI. Trimming removed 7 bases from V and 5 bases from J; junction bases left unmatched: 6. CDR3 sequence reads: CASKGTGFYQPQHF. CDR3 DNA sequence: TGTGCCAGCAAAGGGACAGGGTTTTATCAGCCCCAGCATTTT.

The CDR3 region is CASSEQGARNTEAFF. The CDR3 DNA follows: TGTGCCAGTAGTGAACAGGGGGCGCGGAACACTGAAGCTTTCTTT. The chain links TRBV19 to TRBJ1-1; 9 positions match TRBD1. In germline, CDR1 is LNHDA, CDR2 SQIVND (reference sequence). After removal of 5 bases from V and 1 base from J, the junction contained 5 bases not matched to a gene. The CDR3 has 15 residues.

This CDR3 is CASSRSGGREAKNIQYF. Written as DNA, the CDR3 is TGTGCCAGCAGCCGTAGCGGGGGTCGGGAGGCCAAAAACATTCAGTACTTC. The chain uses TRBV4-2 and TRBJ2-4; 9 bases align to TRBD2. The CDR3 spans 17 residues. Losses at the gene ends were 4 bases for V and 1 base for J; bases not matched to a gene: 8. The germline V gene has CDR1 LGHNA and CDR2 YNFKEQ.

This chain uses TRBV14 with TRBJ2-7, with D unclear. Germline CDR1 and CDR2: SGHDN and FVKESK. The CDR3 sequence is 11 residues long. CDR3 DNA: TGTGCCAGCAGCCAAGAACTGGTGACTTTCGTC. Translating it yields CASSQELVTFV.

This clone occurred once. The chain joins TRBV6-2 or TRBV6-3 to TRBJ2-7; 8 nucleotides line up with TRBD1. This CDR3 spans 18 amino acids. The V gene's germline CDR1 is MNHEY and CDR2 SVGEGT. V gave up 6 bases and J gave up 4 bases; unmatched junction bases: 20. The CDR3 sequence: CASSPGLSGQALAYEQYF. The CDR3 nucleotides are TGTGCCAGCAGCCCTGGACTTTCGGGACAGGCCTTGGCGTACGAGCAGTACTTC.

The chain is built from TRBV5-1 and TRBJ2-2; D ambiguous. Germline-derived CDR1 and CDR2 are SGHRS and YFSETQ. The CDR3 spans 13 residues. Trimming removed 0 bases from V and 6 bases from J, with 6 bases in between. The CDR3 nucleotides read TGCGCCAGCAGCTTGGTTGGGTCCGGGGAGCTGTTTTTT. As protein: CASSLVGSGELFF.

The chain employs TRBV5-1 and TRBJ2-3; perhaps TRBD2 as D (5 bases). This CDR3 is 19 amino acids long. Germline V gene lookup returns CDR1 SGHRS and CDR2 YFSETQ. Trimming took 4 bases from V and 0 from J, leaving 24 bases between them. This CDR3 is CASSAGSLDGGPSTDTQYF. The CDR3 DNA follows: TGCGCCAGCAGCGCTGGGAGTCTCGACGGCGGTCCTAGCACAGATACGCAGTATTTT.

J is TRBJ2-4 and V is TRBV4-2; D is perhaps TRBD1 (6 bases). V lost 3 bases and J lost 0, with 15 bases in between. CDR1 is LGHNA, CDR2 YNFKEQ, per germline. The CDR3 length is 17 residues. CDR3 in DNA: TGTGCCAGCAGCCAGCGACAGGACCGGCTAGCCAAAAACATTCAGTACTTC. Translated: CASSQRQDRLAKNIQYF.

The chain carries TRBV24-1 and TRBJ2-3; D ambiguous. Between the trimmed V and J ends, which lost 1 base and 5 bases, there was a span of 0 bases. CDR1 is KGHDR and CDR2 is SFDVKD in the germline V gene. The CDR3 totals 11 residues. This CDR3 is CATSDLDTQYF. CDR3 coding DNA: TGTGCCACCAGTGATTTAGATACGCAGTATTTT.

This chain connects TRBV7-2 to TRBJ2-1; TRBD1 is a possible D gene (6 bases). There are 16 residues in the CDR3. Germline V gene lookup returns CDR1 SGHTA and CDR2 FQGNSA. The V end lost 1 base, the J end lost 0 bases, and 10 bases lay between the germline ends. The CDR3: CASSLDGDNSYNEQFF. The CDR3, as DNA: TGTGCCAGCAGCTTAGACGGGGACAACTCCTACAATGAGCAGTTCTTC.

Points on this clone: A read error may account for a junction end that differs from germline. The chain carries TRBV30 and TRBJ2-1, with D unclear. The CDR3 is made up of 13 amino acids. Germline CDR1 is GTSNPN and CDR2 is SVGIG (reference sequence). CDR3 nucleotides: TGTGCCTGGAGTTCGGTGCGTCAAACCCCTGGGCTCTTC. The encoded protein is CAWSSVRQTPGLF.

This rearrangement joins TRBV11-2 to TRBJ2-5; 8 bases are shared with TRBD1. The CDR3 spans 16 residues. Germline trimming cut 6 bases from V and 2 bases from J; bases unmatched to any gene: 11. CDR1 and CDR2 from the germline V gene are SGHAT and FQNNGV. CDR3 sequence: CASRQTGQGRQETQYF. DNA for the CDR3: TGTGCCAGCAGGCAGACAGGACAGGGACGGCAAGAGACCCAGTACTTC.

The table lists this clone with a few counts. The rearrangement uses TRBV19 and TRBJ1-2, with TRBD1 matching over 7 bases. Trimming cost V 8 bases and J 0 bases; bases outside gene matches: 12. Germline assignment: CDR1 LNHDA and CDR2 SQIVND (reference sequence). This CDR3 has 16 amino acids. The CDR3 spells CASYTRDSTPNYGYTF. The CDR3 DNA is TGTGCCAGTTATACCCGGGACAGCACACCTAACTATGGCTACACCTTC.

For the CDR3, the DNA is TGTGCCAGCAGCCCCCAAGGCGCGGATACGCAGTATTTT. Its protein is CASSPQGADTQYF. V gene TRBV11-3 combines with J gene TRBJ2-3; D is uncertain. Germline V gene lookup returns CDR1 SGHNT and CDR2 YENEEA. The CDR3 length is 13 residues. Trimming removed 5 bases from V and 6 bases from J, with 12 bases in between.

This clone has just one count. This chain uses TRBV20-1 with TRBJ2-3; D perhaps matches TRBD2 (5 bases). CDR3 length: 15 residues. The ends were cut back, 3 bases at V and 0 bases at J, with 13 bases in the middle. The germline V gene has CDR1 DFQATT and CDR2 SNEGSKA (reference sequence). This CDR3 reads CSASRPGFSTDTQYF. The CDR3 nucleotides are TGCAGTGCTAGTCGTCCGGGATTTAGCACAGATACGCAGTATTTT.

J is TRBJ2-4 and V is TRBV2; TRBD2 matches at 8 bases. CDR1 and CDR2 from the germline V gene are SNHLY and FYNNEI. This CDR3 spans 17 amino acids. V lost 1 base to trimming and J lost 1 base; unmatched junction nucleotides: 6. The CDR3, as DNA: TGTGCCAGCAGTGAAGACGTCGGGGGGGGCGCCAAAAACATTCAGTACTTC. It yields the protein CASSEDVGGGAKNIQYF.